The 32 T cell receptor beta chains below all came from one sample that was sequenced in a study of control samples from healthy donors and cancer patients. Repertoires were generated with immunoSEQ multiplex PCR, while TCRdb's copy carries only in-frame clones and drops some. The data show under 150,000 clones, roughly nine tenths seen once. The sequenced sample consisted of PBMCs. The receptor source for this set is a woman aged 50 to 60 with colorectal cancer.

The rearrangement uses TRBV11-2 and TRBJ2-1; D not resolved. Trimming removed 0 bases at V and 7 bases at J, with 10 bases between. This CDR3 spans 14 amino acids. The germline V gene encodes CDR1 SGHAT and CDR2 FQNNGV. CDR3 bases: TGTGCCAGCAGCTTAGAGAGGCAGAGAAATGAGCAGTTCTTC. It yields the protein CASSLERQRNEQFF.

J is TRBJ2-7 and V is TRBV19; TRBD2 is a possible D gene (5 bases). Germline CDR1 reads LNHDA; CDR2 reads SQIVND (reference sequence). There are 14 residues in the CDR3. With 3 bases removed from V and 3 bases from J, the gap between germline ends came to 12 bases. The DNA for the CDR3 is TGTGCCAGTAGTATCCGGCAGAGCGGCTACGAGCAGTACTTC. Protein: CASSIRQSGYEQYF.

Only one count was recorded for this clone. J is TRBJ2-1 and V is TRBV19, with D perhaps TRBD2 (7 bases). Trimming stripped 8 bases from V and 2 bases from J, with 19 bases between. Germline lookup yields CDR1 LNHDA and CDR2 SQIVND (reference sequence). CDR3 length: 16 amino acids. This CDR3 reads CASGAALGGPYNEQFF. The CDR3 DNA is TGTGCCAGTGGGGCCGCGTTGGGGGGGCCCTACAATGAGCAGTTCTTC.

V gene TRBV6-1 combines with J gene TRBJ2-5, with D possibly being TRBD2 (5 bases). The CDR3 extends over 13 amino acids. CDR1 is MNHNS, CDR2 SASEGT, per germline. Trimming removed 2 bases from V and 6 bases from J, with 10 bases in between. The CDR3 nucleotides read TGTGCCAGCAGTGAACCCGGGATAAAGACCCAGTACTTC. Amino acids: CASSEPGIKTQYF.

The J gene is TRBJ2-1, the V gene TRBV3-1 (or the pseudogene TRBV3-2), with TRBD2 matching over 11 bases. Germline CDR1 LGHDT, CDR2 YNNKEL (reference sequence). The CDR3 contains 18 residues. V gave up 4 bases and J gave up 7 bases; unmatched junction bases: 15. The CDR3 here is CASSRLTGLSSGGNEQFF. The CDR3 DNA reads as TGTGCCAGCAGCCGCCTCACCGGTCTGTCTAGCGGGGGGAATGAGCAGTTCTTC.

The chain couples TRBV6-5 to TRBJ1-1; D unclear. There are 13 residues in the CDR3. In germline, CDR1 is MNHEY, CDR2 SVGAGI. Trimming removed 10 bases from V and 0 bases from J, with 12 bases in between. The CDR3 here is CATRREMNTEAFF. In DNA form, the CDR3 reads TGTGCCACCAGACGGGAAATGAACACTGAAGCTTTCTTT.

V and J are TRBV27 and TRBJ2-7; a weak D match, TRBD1 (5 bases). Germline loops: CDR1 MNHEY, CDR2 SMNVEV (reference sequence). The V end was cut by 5 bases, the J end by 5 bases, with 10 bases between. This CDR3 comprises 12 residues. The CDR3 sequence is CASSHPGHEQYF. The CDR3 DNA reads as TGTGCCAGCAGTCACCCAGGGCACGAGCAGTACTTC.

This clone is termed medium-sized (0.01 to 0.1%). The chain carries TRBV18 and TRBJ1-6; no clear D gene. Germline V gives CDR1 KGHSH, CDR2 LQKENI. CDR3 size: 15 residues. V was shortened by 2 bases and J by 13 bases, with 18 bases between the two germline ends. The CDR3 region is CASSPRTGKQDPLHF. The DNA of the CDR3 is TGTGCCAGCTCACCAAGGACCGGAAAGCAGGATCCCCTCCACTTT.

The rearrangement joins TRBV5-1 to TRBJ1-2; 10 bases are a match to TRBD1. The CDR3 has 16 amino acids. CDR1 is SGHRS and CDR2 is YFSETQ in the germline V gene. V shed 4 bases and J 5 bases; nucleotides not matched to a gene: 11. The CDR3 here is CASSPLTGGAEYGYTF. The CDR3 region has the DNA TGCGCCAGCAGCCCTTTGACAGGGGGCGCAGAATATGGCTACACCTTC.

The gene calls are TRBV2 and TRBJ2-5, with 12 bases identical to TRBD2. V dropped 8 bases and J dropped 5; count of bases not matched to a gene: 24. The germline V gene encodes CDR1 SNHLY and CDR2 FYNNEI. The CDR3 consists of 20 residues. The CDR3 spells CASRDSFSLTLAGGWETQYF. CDR3 DNA sequence: TGTGCCAGCCGCGACTCATTTTCTCTAACACTAGCGGGGGGATGGGAGACCCAGTACTTC.

The chain uses TRBV2 and TRBJ2-5; D gene ambiguous. CDR1 is SNHLY and CDR2 is FYNNEI in the germline V gene. CDR3 length equals 14 residues. The germline V and J ends were trimmed by 0 bases and 3 bases, with 8 bases remaining between them. The chain's CDR3 is CASSEAEKKETQYF. CDR3 DNA: TGTGCCAGCAGTGAAGCTGAGAAGAAAGAGACCCAGTACTTC.

The CDR3 nucleotides read TGTGCCAGCAGCTCATTAACGGGGAATGGTAATGAAAAACTGTTTTTT. This codes for CASSSLTGNGNEKLFF. This chain uses TRBV11-2 with TRBJ1-4, with D unclear. The CDR3 totals 16 residues. Germline values: CDR1 SGHAT, CDR2 FQNNGV. V was cut by 4 bases and J by 4 bases, with 16 bases left in between.

The chain is built from TRBV28 and TRBJ1-5; D may be TRBD1 (6 bases). The ends were cut back, 5 bases at V and 7 bases at J, with 15 bases in the middle. CDR1 and CDR2 from the germline V gene are MDHEN and SYDVKM. The CDR3 sequence is 14 residues long. In DNA form, the CDR3 reads TGTGCCAGCAGTACCATACAGGGCGACCAGCCCCAGCATTTT. It yields the protein CASSTIQGDQPQHF. Full variable domain (missing parts from reference TRBV28 and TRBJ1-5): DVKVTQSSRYLVKRTGEKVFLECVQDMDHENMFWYRQDPGLGLRLIYFSYDVKMKEKGDIPEGYSVSREKKERFSLILESASTNQTSMYLCASSTIQGDQPQHFGDGTRLSIL.

In its sample, this clone was seen once. This sequence joins TRBV18 and TRBJ2-5; TRBD1 might be the D (5 bases). Germline V gives CDR1 KGHSH, CDR2 LQKENI. Trimming left V 0 bases short and J 4 bases short, with 12 bases between. The CDR3 spans 15 residues. The CDR3 region is CASSPPQGSSETQYF. CDR3 in DNA: TGTGCCAGCTCACCACCTCAGGGTAGCTCAGAGACCCAGTACTTC.

The chain carries TRBV11-2 and TRBJ2-3, with no clear D. The V end lost 2 bases, the J end lost 8 bases, and 5 bases lay between the germline ends. Germline V CDR1 and CDR2: SGHAT, FQNNGV. This CDR3 spans 11 amino acids. The CDR3 is CASSLWGTQYF. Written as DNA, the CDR3 is TGTGCCAGCAGCTTATGGGGTACGCAGTATTTT.

The count of this clone is one. V and J are TRBV2 and TRBJ2-1; D is possibly TRBD1 or TRBD2 (5 bases each). From germline, CDR1 is SNHLY and CDR2 FYNNEI. The CDR3 spans 12 residues. The V and J ends lost 9 bases and 5 bases respectively, with 11 bases between them. The CDR3 is CARDLGDNEQFF. The DNA of the CDR3 is TGTGCCAGGGACCTGGGGGACAATGAGCAGTTCTTC.

The chain employs TRBV11-2 and TRBJ2-3; D is possibly TRBD2 (6 bases). Germline CDR1 SGHAT, CDR2 FQNNGV. The CDR3 is 18 amino acids. Trimming removed 4 bases from V and 6 bases from J, with 26 bases in between. Here the CDR3 DNA reads TGTGCCAGCAGCTACCCCCCGTCGGGAGAGTGGGACGTCGATACGCAGTATTTT. Translating it yields CASSYPPSGEWDVDTQYF.

V usage is TRBV19 and J usage is TRBJ2-1; a possible D gene is TRBD2 (6 bases). The CDR3 has 14 amino acids. Per germline, CDR1 LNHDA and CDR2 SQIVND (reference sequence). Trimming stripped 6 bases from V and 10 bases from J, with 19 bases between. The CDR3 is CASSSGGSIEEQFF. The CDR3 DNA reads as TGTGCCAGTAGCTCCGGGGGATCTATCGAGGAGCAGTTCTTC.

This clone was counted once. V is TRBV19 and J is TRBJ1-5; D ambiguous. CDR3 length equals 14 residues. V was pared by 4 bases and J by 5 bases, with 12 bases between. The germline gives CDR1 LNHDA, CDR2 SQIVND (reference sequence). This CDR3 reads CASSTRRPDQPQHF. Written as DNA, the CDR3 is TGTGCCAGTAGTACCCGACGGCCCGATCAGCCCCAGCATTTT.

The CDR3 protein is CASGPGVAGVYEQYF. As DNA, the CDR3 is TGTGCCAGCGGCCCAGGGGTAGCGGGAGTCTACGAGCAGTACTTC. The chain employs TRBV27 and TRBJ2-7, with 9 bases lining up with TRBD2. V lost 8 bases to trimming and J lost 3 bases; unmatched junction nucleotides: 11. Per germline, CDR1 MNHEY and CDR2 SMNVEV (reference sequence). The CDR3 sequence is 15 residues long.

The rearrangement links TRBV5-5 to TRBJ1-1; the match to TRBD1 covers 8 bases. After removal of 5 bases from V and 3 bases from J, the junction contained 9 bases not matched to a gene. Germline V lookup: CDR1 SGHKS, CDR2 YYEKEE (reference sequence). This CDR3 contains 15 residues. CDR3 in amino acids: CASRGQGDVDTEAFF. For the CDR3, the DNA is TGTGCCAGCAGAGGACAGGGCGATGTGGACACTGAAGCTTTCTTT.

With regard to this clone: This sample also contains other DNA sequences that code for the same CDR3. The rearrangement links TRBV19 to TRBJ1-2, with TRBD1 matching 8 bases. Germline V gives CDR1 LNHDA, CDR2 SQIVND (reference sequence). The CDR3 contains 13 residues. V was pared by 7 bases and J by 5 bases, with 6 bases of the junction left unmatched. CDR3 in amino acids: CASTTGTGYGYTF. DNA for the CDR3: TGTGCCAGTACAACCGGGACAGGATATGGCTACACCTTC. The full variable domain, in which reference TRBV19 and TRBJ1-2 provide the parts outside the CDR3, is DGGITQSPKYLFRKEGQNVTLSCEQNLNHDAMYWYRQDPGQGLRLIYYSQIVNDFQKGDIAEGYSVSREKKESFPLTVTSAQKNPTAFYLCASTTGTGYGYTFGSGTRLTVV.

The chain employs TRBV19 and TRBJ2-2; D is perhaps TRBD1 or TRBD2 (5 bases each). Germline CDR1 LNHDA, CDR2 SQIVND (reference sequence). This CDR3 has 14 amino acids. Trimming removed 9 bases at V and 2 bases at J, with 13 bases between. This chain's CDR3 is CASVGPINTGELFF. The DNA for the CDR3 is TGTGCCAGCGTGGGACCGATAAACACCGGGGAGCTGTTTTTT.

The genes are TRBV30 and TRBJ1-1; D is unresolved. This CDR3 has 13 amino acids. The germline gives CDR1 GTSNPN, CDR2 SVGIG (reference sequence). V lost 0 bases to trimming and J lost 9 bases, with 14 bases between them. The CDR3 region is CAWSVGGRRKAFF. The CDR3 region has the DNA TGTGCCTGGAGTGTCGGTGGGAGAAGAAAAGCTTTCTTT.

The J gene is TRBJ1-2, the V gene TRBV10-3, with TRBD1 matching over 9 bases. The V and J ends lost 4 bases and 8 bases, in that order; junction bases with no gene match: 2. Germline loops: CDR1 ENHRY, CDR2 SYGVKD. The length of the CDR3 is 12 residues. CDR3 residues: CAISGTGAGYTF. The CDR3 DNA reads as TGTGCCATCAGTGGGACAGGGGCCGGCTACACCTTC.

The chain couples TRBV3-1 (or the pseudogene TRBV3-2) to TRBJ2-5; 7 bases map to TRBD1. Germline-derived CDR1 and CDR2 are LGHDT and YNNKEL (reference sequence). This CDR3 spans 14 amino acids. V was clipped by 0 bases and J by 5 bases; unmatched bases: 3. The CDR3 region has the DNA TGTGCCAGCAGCCAAGAAGGGGGCGTCGAGACCCAGTACTTC. As protein: CASSQEGGVETQYF.

The J gene is TRBJ2-2, the V gene TRBV29-1; D uncertain. This CDR3 is 13 amino acids long. The germline V gene has CDR1 SQVTM and CDR2 ANQGSEA. V lost 6 bases and J 4 bases, leaving 12 bases between the germline ends. The DNA of the CDR3 is TGCAGCGTGCCGGGTCAGGTCACCGGGGAGCTGTTTTTT. This translates into CSVPGQVTGELFF.

The chain combines TRBV7-6 with TRBJ2-7; the match to TRBD2 covers 14 bases. The junction had 3 bases not matched to a gene; V was cut back by 2 bases and J by 3 bases. This CDR3 is built from 16 residues. The V gene's germline CDR1 is SGHVS and CDR2 FNYEAQ. CDR3 residues: CASSLLGTSGSYEQYF. CDR3 sequence (DNA): TGTGCCAGCAGCTTATTAGGGACTAGCGGGAGCTACGAGCAGTACTTC. Drawing the rest from reference TRBV7-6 and TRBJ2-7, the complete variable domain is GAGVSQSPRYKVTKRGQDVALRCDPISGHVSLYWYRQALGQGPEFLTYFNYEAQQDKSGLPNDRFSAERPEGSISTLTIQRTEQRDSAMYRCASSLLGTSGSYEQYFGPGTRLTVT.

About this clone: One junction end does not reproduce the germline sequence, and a read error may be involved. The V gene is TRBV5-4, the J gene TRBJ2-3, with 11 bases identical to TRBD1. The CDR3 loop spans 16 amino acids. Looked up from germline, CDR1 is SGHNT and CDR2 is YYREEE (reference sequence). CDR3 residues: CASSQSRTGGTNTQYF. The CDR3 bases are TGTGCCAGCAGCCAATCCCGGACAGGGGGCACAAATACGCAGTATTTT.

The chain links TRBV19 to TRBJ2-2, with 7 positions matching TRBD2. Germline lookup yields CDR1 LNHDA and CDR2 SQIVND (reference sequence). V trimming: 4 bases; J trimming: 8 bases; junction bases outside the gene matches: 10. This CDR3 has 15 amino acids. The CDR3 DNA reads as TGTGCCAGTAGTAGTGCTGGACTAGGATGGGGGGAGCTGTTTTTT. It yields the protein CASSSAGLGWGELFF.

The chain couples TRBV9 to TRBJ2-1; D remains ambiguous. The V gene lost 2 bases and the J gene lost 2 bases, with 17 bases spanning the gap. From germline, CDR1 is SGDLS and CDR2 YYNGEE. CDR3 length: 17 residues. The CDR3 DNA sequence: TGTGCCAGCAGCGTGAACTCTCGACACCCAACCTACAATGAGCAGTTCTTC. Its protein product is CASSVNSRHPTYNEQFF.

The chain couples TRBV2 to TRBJ1-2, with unresolved D. The CDR3 covers 14 residues. Trimming took 4 bases from V and 7 from J, leaving 16 bases between them. Germline V gene lookup returns CDR1 SNHLY and CDR2 FYNNEI. In nucleotides, the CDR3 is TGTGCCAGCAGTGTGAACAGCGCGGGTGGTGGCTACACCTTC. Translating it yields CASSVNSAGGGYTF. Full variable domain (outside the CDR3, taken from reference TRBV2 and TRBJ1-2): EPEVTQTPSHQVTQMGQEVILRCVPISNHLYFYWYRQILGQKVEFLVSFYNNEISEKSEIFDDQFSVERPDGSNFTLKIRSTKLEDSAMYFCASSVNSAGGGYTFGSGTRLTVV.